Following are 20 T cell receptor beta chains from one sample sequenced in a study of shared clonotypes between healthy human individuals. The repertoire was sequenced with immunoSEQ multiplex PCR; TCRdb's copy has only in-frame clones and lacks some. Counted here are over a million clones, about 76% occurring once; the ten biggest clones make up around 1.5%. Input material: memory CD4+ T cells sorted from blood. The subset denotes: CD45RA-negative fraction. The receptors derive from a man between 18 and 35 years old in good health.

The chain carries TRBV6-5 and TRBJ2-2; no clear D gene. The CDR3 runs to 13 residues. Deletions cut 1 base from V and 6 bases from J, with 6 bases between. Germline values: CDR1 MNHEY, CDR2 SVGAGI. CDR3 nucleotide sequence: TGTGCCAGCAGTTACTATGTGCCCGGGGAGCTGTTTTTT. Translation gives CASSYYVPGELFF.

The chain carries TRBV20-1 and TRBJ1-2; D remains unclear. The CDR3 sequence is 10 residues long. Looked up from germline, CDR1 is DFQATT and CDR2 is SNEGSKA (reference sequence). Trimming pared 2 bases from V and 6 bases from J, leaving 4 bases between. CDR3 loop: CSARSDGYTF. The CDR3 region has the DNA TGCAGTGCTAGAAGTGATGGCTACACCTTC.

The chain combines TRBV10-1 with TRBJ2-1; TRBD2 matches 8 bases. Germline V gene lookup returns CDR1 WNHNN and CDR2 SYGVQD (reference sequence). This CDR3 is 15 amino acids long. J lost 6 bases, V lost 4 bases, and 8 bases had no gene match. CDR3 loop: CASSVTSGPGNEQFF. CDR3 nucleotides: TGCGCCAGCAGTGTCACTAGCGGACCCGGCAATGAGCAGTTCTTC.

The V and J genes are TRBV11-2 and TRBJ2-7; D possibly uses TRBD1 or TRBD2 (5 bases each). V lost 6 bases and J 0 bases, leaving 12 bases between the germline ends. CDR3 size: 14 residues. Germline CDR1 SGHAT, CDR2 FQNNGV. The CDR3 protein is CASRVPGRSYEQYF. The CDR3 DNA reads as TGTGCCAGCAGAGTTCCGGGGCGCTCCTACGAGCAGTACTTC.

This chain links TRBV6-1 with TRBJ2-7; 7 positions agree with TRBD1. The V and J ends lost 8 bases and 5 bases, in that order; junction bases with no gene match: 9. The CDR3 sequence is 13 residues long. Looked up from germline, CDR1 is MNHNS and CDR2 is SASEGT. CDR3 coding DNA: TGTGCCAGCGGAAGACAGGGCCCTCACGAGCAGTACTTC. Its protein product is CASGRQGPHEQYF.

Written as DNA, the CDR3 is TGTGCCAGTAACCGCGGGGGGAACACCGGGGAGCTGTTTTTT. Protein sequence: CASNRGGNTGELFF. V is TRBV19 and J is TRBJ2-2, with TRBD2 identical over 7 bases. The length of the CDR3 is 14 residues. V gave up 7 bases and J gave up 1 base; unmatched junction bases: 3. Germline values: CDR1 LNHDA, CDR2 SQIVND (reference sequence).

This clone appeared once. The CDR3 reads CASSITSGTYNEQFF. The CDR3 coding sequence is TGTGCCAGCAGCATCACTAGCGGAACCTACAATGAGCAGTTCTTC. J is TRBJ2-1 and V is TRBV7-8; 8 bases match TRBD2. The V gene end was trimmed by 5 bases and the J gene end by 2 bases; junction bases not matched to a gene: 5. The CDR3 totals 15 residues. Germline lookup yields CDR1 SGHVS and CDR2 FQNEAQ.

Remarks on this clone: The same CDR3 arises from other DNA sequences in this sample as well. The chain is built from TRBV5-1 and TRBJ2-2, with D uncertain. CDR1 and CDR2 from the germline V gene are SGHRS and YFSETQ. The ends were cut back, 0 bases at V and 0 bases at J, with 6 bases in the middle. The CDR3 extends over 15 amino acids. CDR3 sequence reads: CASSLVVANTGELFF. CDR3 DNA sequence: TGCGCCAGCAGCTTGGTTGTGGCGAACACCGGGGAGCTGTTTTTT. The full variable domain, completed using reference TRBV5-1 and TRBJ2-2, is KAGVTQTPRYLIKTRGQQVTLSCSPISGHRSVSWYQQTPGQGLQFLFEYFSETQRNKGNFPGRFSGRQFSNSRSEMNVSTLELGDSALYLCASSLVVANTGELFFGEGSRLTVL.

The J gene is TRBJ1-1, the V gene TRBV5-1; the D is unclear. CDR1 SGHRS and CDR2 YFSETQ come from the germline V gene. The length of the CDR3 is 12 residues. Trimming removed 0 bases from V and 6 bases from J, with 6 bases in between. The CDR3 coding sequence is TGCGCCAGCAGCTTGGGGAAGGCTGAAGCTTTCTTT. This encodes CASSLGKAEAFF.

The chain carries TRBV5-4 and TRBJ1-2, with D possibly TRBD1 on 5 matching bases. CDR3 size: 16 residues. The V end was cut by 2 bases, the J end by 4 bases, with 18 bases between. The germline CDR1 and CDR2 sequences are SGHNT and YYREEE (reference sequence). CDR3 coding DNA: TGTGCCAGCAGCTTCGGACGGGGGTTGCTGAGCTATGGCTACACCTTC. This translates into CASSFGRGLLSYGYTF.

This chain links TRBV10-3 with TRBJ2-3; D remains ambiguous. V dropped 4 bases and J dropped 4 bases, with 15 bases sitting between them. There are 15 residues in the CDR3. Germline lookup yields CDR1 ENHRY and CDR2 SYGVKD. The CDR3 nucleotides are TGTGCCATCAGTGTTGGCGGAGAGAGTGCAGATACGCAGTATTTT. It specifies CAISVGGESADTQYF.

This clone was picked up a small number of times. Being one base from a much bigger clone, this may be a read error. The J gene is TRBJ1-3, the V gene TRBV7-2; 8 nucleotides match TRBD1. Germline V gene lookup returns CDR1 SGHTA and CDR2 FQGNSA. The CDR3 consists of 16 residues. Trimming removed 5 bases from V and 0 bases from J; junction bases left unmatched: 6. The CDR3 region has the DNA TGTGCCAGCAGCCTGGGACAGGTTAGCTCTGGAAACACCATATATTTT. Residues: CASSLGQVSSGNTIYF.

In regard to this clone: Other nucleotide sequences from this sample produce the same CDR3. The chain couples TRBV30 to TRBJ2-7, with 14 nucleotides matching TRBD2. The CDR3 is made up of 14 amino acids. CDR1 and CDR2 (germline): GTSNPN, SVGIG (reference sequence). The V and J ends lost 5 bases and 2 bases, in that order; junction bases with no gene match: 2. The DNA of the CDR3 is TGTGCCTGGCGGGGACTAGCGGGAGCCTACGAGCAGTACTTC. Amino acids: CAWRGLAGAYEQYF.

CDR3 sequence: CATSRYIETSGKETQYF. The CDR3 nucleotides read TGTGCCACCAGCAGATATATCGAGACTAGCGGGAAAGAGACCCAGTACTTC. V gene TRBV15 combines with J gene TRBJ2-5, with TRBD2 matching 11 bases. Germline CDR1 reads LNHNV; CDR2 reads YYDKDF (reference sequence). Trimming at V came to 2 bases and at J to 3 bases, leaving 8 bases not matched to a gene. The CDR3 has 17 residues.

This chain links TRBV5-4 with TRBJ2-5; D remains ambiguous. The germline gives CDR1 SGHNT, CDR2 YYREEE (reference sequence). Trimming took 1 base from V and 4 from J, leaving 8 bases between them. CDR3 length equals 13 residues. The CDR3 is CASSLFDGETQYF. In DNA form, the CDR3 reads TGTGCCAGCAGCTTGTTTGATGGAGAGACCCAGTACTTC.

The genes are TRBV6-6 and TRBJ2-7, with a possible D match to TRBD1 (6 bases). Germline V gene sequence: CDR1 MNHNY, CDR2 SVGAGI (reference sequence). CDR3 length equals 14 residues. The V end lost 5 bases, the J end lost 2 bases, and 13 bases lay between the germline ends. DNA of the CDR3: TGTGCCAGCAGTCGACGGACAGATACCTACGAGCAGTACTTC. This gives the protein CASSRRTDTYEQYF.

This chain joins TRBV10-3 and TRBJ2-7; TRBD2 aligns across 9 bases. V dropped 6 bases and J dropped 3; count of bases not matched to a gene: 12. The V gene's germline CDR1 is ENHRY and CDR2 SYGVKD. The CDR3 is 16 amino acids. The CDR3 protein is CAIRPGASGIFYEQYF. The CDR3 DNA reads as TGTGCCATCAGGCCCGGTGCTAGCGGGATTTTCTACGAGCAGTACTTC.

V and J are TRBV11-3 and TRBJ1-3, with D unresolved. Germline V gene lookup returns CDR1 SGHNT and CDR2 YENEEA. The V gene lost 1 base and the J gene lost 0 bases, with 10 bases spanning the gap. The CDR3 extends over 16 amino acids. CDR3 sequence reads: CASSLVSSDSGNTIYF. CDR3 coding DNA: TGTGCCAGCAGCTTAGTCTCCTCAGACTCTGGAAACACCATATATTTT. The full variable domain, completed using reference TRBV11-3 and TRBJ1-3, is EAGVVQSPRYKIIEKKQPVAFWCNPISGHNTLYWYLQNLGQGPELLIRYENEEAVDDSQLPKDRFSAERLKGVDSTLKIQPAELGDSAVYLCASSLVSSDSGNTIYFGEGSWLTVV.

In DNA form, the CDR3 reads TGTGCCAGCAGTGAAGGGGGGACAGGCCGCAATCAGCCCCAGCATTTT. Amino acid sequence: CASSEGGTGRNQPQHF. The V gene is TRBV6-1, the J gene TRBJ1-5, with 8 bases fitting TRBD1. The CDR3 loop spans 16 amino acids. V lost 1 base to trimming and J lost 2 bases; unmatched junction nucleotides: 4. Germline V gene lookup returns CDR1 MNHNS and CDR2 SASEGT.

The CDR3 region has the DNA TGTGCCAGCAGTGAAGGGGGACAGTCGCAGTACTTC. Protein: CASSEGGQSQYF. The chain recombines TRBV2 with TRBJ2-7, with 7 nucleotides matching TRBD1. This CDR3 spans 12 amino acids. The V gene end was trimmed by 1 base and the J gene end by 9 bases; junction bases not matched to a gene: 3. Germline lookup yields CDR1 SNHLY and CDR2 FYNNEI.